Here is one TCR beta chain with its context. The record originates from a study of blood T cell repertoires in COVID-19. In the study overall: Sites across the United States, Italy and Spain contributed samples from acute and convalescent COVID-19. PBMCs, B-cell-depleted T cells, or T cells were the source of the cDNA or gDNA that made up the material.

Under the authors' procedure: Estimated nucleated cell counts came from reference gene primer amplification. Clones were read by immunoSEQ multiplex PCR, and TCRdb kept only the in-frame ones, dropping some. Clone size and the V and J calls come from that table; the DNA yielded D and trimming. The sample consists of 200,000 to 300,000 clones, 75% to 85% of them appearing once. Sequencing used peripheral blood. The TCR originated in a man aged 35-49 years who had recovered from COVID-19.

CDR3 loop: CASSDRTGFTNTQYF. The CDR3 DNA reads as TGTGCCAGCAGCGACCGGACAGGGTTCACGAATACGCAGTATTTT. The chain is built from TRBV5-6 and TRBJ2-3; 8 bases agree with TRBD1. J gave up 7 bases and V 4 bases, and 11 bases lay outside the gene matches. CDR1 and CDR2 from the germline V gene are SGHDT and YYEEEE. The CDR3 is 15 amino acids.